Reported below is one TCR beta chain. As yet, its antigen is unknown. V was pared by 5 bases and J by 6 bases, with 8 bases of the junction left unmatched. CDR3 length equals 14 residues. Germline values: CDR1 SGHAT, CDR2 FQDESV (reference sequence). The sample belongs to a study of cytomegalovirus exposure and HLA in healthy donors. The wider study: Among about 179 million T cells, an earlier analysis found 90 million to 130 million unique TCR beta sequences.

PCR was performed using 60 Vbeta and 13 Jbeta primers. In the original processing: Around 80 million unique TCR beta chains, roughly 11 million of them shared, were counted by a later analysis. Sequenced by immunoSEQ multiplex PCR; TCRdb stores in-frame clones only, minus some. V and J calls and clone size follow that table, whereas D and trimming were derived from the DNA. The repertoire holds about 120,000 clones, with around 80% as singletons. General observations from the study: There were under 200 TCR beta chains listed as cytomegalovirus-associated. Presence/absence analyses assumed roughly uniform sequencing depth across donors.

The sequenced material came from PBMCs. The genes are TRBV11-1 and TRBJ2-5; 8 bases fit TRBD1. The TCR sequence derives from a female donor in good health and CMV-seronegative. The CDR3 spells CASSLQTGAKTQYF. The CDR3 nucleotides are TGTGCCAGCAGCCTCCAGACAGGGGCAAAGACCCAGTACTTC.